This T cell receptor (beta chain) appears in the sequencing data of a study of CD8 T cells in Susac syndrome (dated by TCRdb to about 2019). A note on the overall study: The study used repertoire sequencing to test whether antigen drove CD8+ T cell activation and differentiation in Susac syndrome.

Points the paper makes about the study in general: The number of individuals in the TCR sequencing and HLA analysis was acknowledged as relatively small.

RNA was extracted with the RNeasy kit and 0.5 to 1 ug was reverse transcribed using random hexamers. The immunoSEQ multiplex PCR assay, which covers 54 Vbeta and 13 Jbeta segments, was used to amplify TCR beta CDR3 regions. PCR amplification bias was corrected by using a synthetic template baseline for primer optimization and computational correction. Per the original workflow: Reads were assigned to V, D and J genes according to IMGT and analyzed in immunoSEQ Analyzer, with only productive sequences retained. Clonality was calculated as one minus the Shannon entropy normalized by log2 of the number of productive unique sequences. Public and private clones were assessed among the 100 most prevalent clones of each patient and control. Susac-specific clones were defined as absent from healthy and MS cohorts, around 970 published viral clones and other ImmuneACCESS disease sequences. TCRdb passed the public sequencing reads through fastp at Q25 and MiXCR, retaining productive beta sequences. Entries are consolidated by CDR3 protein sequence, retaining the most common genes and DNA. The V and J calls come from TCRdb's annotation, not from the publication. For this sample the table gives hundreds of thousands of distinct CDR3 sequences, of which 93% were detected only once. The ten largest clones represent around 0.07% of the sample.

The CDR3 contains 15 residues, cysteine and phenylalanine counted. Kept here is only the CDR3 DNA, which spans 45 bases and is read in frame from base 1. CDR1 SGHRS and CDR2 YFSETQ are derived from the germline V gene. The germline V and J ends show losses of 1 base and 6 bases respectively, and no gene match explains 4 bases of the junction. Peripheral blood CD8+ and CD4+ T cells from healthy donors, Susac syndrome patients and multiple sclerosis patients were profiled by high-throughput TCR beta sequencing. The multiple sclerosis controls were treatment-naive patients whose relapsing-remitting disease, either stable or active, fulfilled the revised McDonald criteria. Bulk CD8+ and CD4+ T cells were purified by magnetic negative isolation, whereas CD8+ TEMRA cells were enriched by FACS. Blood was drawn into EDTA tubes, processed within 24 hours, and PBMCs were isolated by density gradient centrifugation. PBMCs intended for TCR sequencing were cryopreserved in liquid nitrogen and were subsequently thawed in a 37 degrees C water bath. The sorted or isolated CD4+, CD8+ and CD8+ TEMRA cells reached a purity of at least 90%.

Regarding this clonotype: Its binding antigen is unknown. The record has no base qualities; no much larger clone is one base away.

This sequence uses TRBV5-1 and TRBJ2-1; TRBD2 lines up with 10 middle nucleotides. This receptor was obtained from a human donor with multiple sclerosis. The material sequenced was CD4+ T cells from PBMCs. The CDR3 region reads CASSLLAGGVNEQFF. The nucleotides read TGCGCCAGCAGCTTGTTAGCGGGAGGAGTCAATGAGCAGTTCTTC.